The 21 T cell receptor beta chains below all came from one sample that was sequenced in a study of blood T cell repertoires in COVID-19. Produced via immunoSEQ multiplex PCR; TCRdb's table is partial and in-frame only. Among 100,000 to 150,000 clones listed, 65% to 90% were seen once. The specimen sequenced was peripheral blood. Receptors originate from a man older than 75 with active or convalescent COVID-19.

V gene TRBV29-1 combines with J gene TRBJ2-6, with D perhaps matching TRBD2 (7 bases). CDR1 SQVTM and CDR2 ANQGSEA come from the germline V gene. V lost 4 bases and J lost 4, with 20 bases in between. The CDR3 runs to 17 residues. The CDR3 protein is CSVGQTSGGSGANVLTF. CDR3 bases: TGCAGCGTTGGACAAACCTCGGGGGGCTCCGGGGCCAACGTCCTGACTTTC.

The V and J genes are TRBV18 and TRBJ2-7, with a weak D call TRBD2 (6 bases). The CDR3 covers 14 residues. Trimming removed 1 base at V and 5 bases at J, with 12 bases between. From germline, CDR1 is KGHSH and CDR2 LQKENI. CDR3 DNA sequence: TGTGCCAGCTCACCACGGCGGGAAGGAGACGAGCAGTACTTC. Protein sequence: CASSPRREGDEQYF.

The chain has TRBV5-6 and TRBJ2-5; possible D gene TRBD1, 5 bases. Trimming took off 4 bases at V and 4 bases at J, with 11 bases between the two ends. This CDR3 is built from 13 residues. The germline V gene has CDR1 SGHDT and CDR2 YYEEEE. The CDR3 DNA reads TGTGCCAGCAGCGCCGTTGACAGAGAGACCCAGTACTTC. Protein sequence: CASSAVDRETQYF. Based on the CDR3 plus reference TRBV5-6 and TRBJ2-5, the full variable domain is DAGVTQSPTHLIKTRGQQVTLRCSPKSGHDTVSWYQQALGQGPQFIFQYYEEEERQRGNFPDRFSGHQFPNYSSELNVNALLLGDSALYLCASSAVDRETQYFGPGTRLLVL.

This chain uses TRBV7-8 with TRBJ1-5; 7 bases align to TRBD1. Per germline, CDR1 SGHVS and CDR2 FQNEAQ. This CDR3 is built from 15 residues. The J segment lost 3 bases and the V segment lost 1 base, leaving 3 bases of the junction unmatched. CDR3: CASSLGGTVNQPQHF. The CDR3 coding sequence is TGTGCCAGCAGCTTAGGAGGGACAGTCAATCAGCCCCAGCATTTT.

The chain combines TRBV11-1 with TRBJ2-1; D is perhaps TRBD1 (6 bases). The CDR3 runs 16 residues. The V gene's germline CDR1 is SGHAT and CDR2 FQDESV (reference sequence). The ends were cut back, 2 bases at V and 7 bases at J, with 18 bases in the middle. CDR3 residues: CASSLQGLTFQNEQFF. CDR3 DNA sequence: TGTGCCAGCAGCTTACAGGGGCTCACCTTTCAGAATGAGCAGTTCTTC.

The V call is TRBV12-3 or TRBV12-4, the J call TRBJ1-2, with a possible D match to TRBD1 (6 bases). The V gene lost 6 bases and the J gene lost 4 bases, with 12 bases spanning the gap. The CDR3 contains 13 residues. The CDR3 DNA is TGTGCCAGCAGATACCGGGACATCTATGGCTACACCTTC. It yields the protein CASRYRDIYGYTF.

V usage is TRBV24-1 and J usage is TRBJ2-3; D unclear. Germline loops: CDR1 KGHDR, CDR2 SFDVKD. Trimming pared 5 bases from V and 3 bases from J, leaving 5 bases between. The CDR3 sequence is 12 residues long. The CDR3 nucleotides are TGTGCCACCAGTGCACAAACAGATACGCAGTATTTT. It encodes CATSAQTDTQYF.

The rearrangement joins TRBV9 to TRBJ2-2, with 10 bases matching TRBD1. This CDR3 contains 16 residues. Germline CDR1 and CDR2: SGDLS and YYNGEE. The V gene end was trimmed by 1 base and the J gene end by 6 bases; junction bases not matched to a gene: 6. The CDR3 reads CASSVRDRGWAGELFF. The CDR3 DNA sequence: TGTGCCAGCAGCGTAAGGGACAGGGGATGGGCCGGGGAGCTGTTTTTT.

V and J are TRBV6-6 and TRBJ1-2; TRBD1 matches at 9 bases. Germline CDR1 MNHNY, CDR2 SVGAGI (reference sequence). The V and J ends lost 5 bases and 6 bases, in that order; junction bases with no gene match: 4. The CDR3 extends over 13 amino acids. The CDR3: CASSQDRGNGYTF. The DNA for the CDR3 is TGTGCCAGCAGTCAGGACAGGGGAAATGGCTACACCTTC.

This clone occurred a few times. The V and J genes are TRBV24-1 and TRBJ2-7, with TRBD2 matching over 9 bases. The length of the CDR3 is 14 residues. V dropped 4 bases and J dropped 8; count of bases not matched to a gene: 8. Germline V lookup: CDR1 KGHDR, CDR2 SFDVKD. CDR3 bases: TGTGCCACCAGTGACGTAGCGGGAGCTACGAAGCAGTACTTC. Translating gives CATSDVAGATKQYF.

This rearrangement joins TRBV19 to TRBJ1-5; 8 nucleotides agree with TRBD1. There are 14 residues in the CDR3. Germline V gene data show CDR1 as LNHDA and CDR2 as SQIVND (reference sequence). V lost 7 bases to trimming and J lost 1 base; unmatched junction nucleotides: 3. CDR3 loop: CASTRTGSNQPQHF. CDR3 nucleotide sequence: TGTGCCAGTACCAGGACAGGGAGCAATCAGCCCCAGCATTTT. Supplemented by reference TRBV19 and TRBJ1-5, the full variable domain reads DGGITQSPKYLFRKEGQNVTLSCEQNLNHDAMYWYRQDPGQGLRLIYYSQIVNDFQKGDIAEGYSVSREKKESFPLTVTSAQKNPTAFYLCASTRTGSNQPQHFGDGTRLSIL.

CDR3 sequence: CASGLQGAYEQYF. CDR3 bases: TGTGCTAGTGGTTTGCAGGGGGCGTACGAGCAGTACTTC. The genes are TRBV12-5 and TRBJ2-7; 8 bases match TRBD1. The CDR3 extends over 13 amino acids. V was pared by 2 bases and J by 4 bases, with 1 base of the junction left unmatched. Germline CDR1 and CDR2: LGHNT and FRNRAP.

This chain uses TRBV2 with TRBJ2-3; D possibly corresponds to TRBD1 (6 bases). CDR3 length equals 13 residues. V was cut by 8 bases and J by 2 bases, with 11 bases left in between. Per the germline V gene, CDR1 is SNHLY and CDR2 is FYNNEI. CDR3 loop: CASQGRFTDTQYF. CDR3 DNA sequence: TGTGCCAGCCAGGGGCGGTTCACAGATACGCAGTATTTT.

The gene calls are TRBV7-9 and TRBJ2-2; maybe TRBD2 (7 bases). Germline CDR1 is SEHNR and CDR2 is FQNEAQ (reference sequence). The V end lost 6 bases, the J end lost 0 bases, and 11 bases lay between the germline ends. CDR3 length equals 15 residues. The CDR3: CASSRGASNTGELFF. CDR3 in DNA: TGTGCCAGCAGTCGGGGGGCCTCGAACACCGGGGAGCTGTTTTTT. The full variable domain, completed using reference TRBV7-9 and TRBJ2-2, is DTGVSQNPRHKITKRGQNVTFRCDPISEHNRLYWYRQTLGQGPEFLTYFQNEAQLEKSRLLSDRFSAERPKGSFSTLEIQRTEQGDSAMYLCASSRGASNTGELFFGEGSRLTVL.

J is TRBJ1-2 and V is TRBV5-8; tentatively, D is TRBD1 (6 bases). CDR1 is SGHTS, CDR2 YDEGEE, per germline. This CDR3 spans 17 amino acids. Deletions cut 0 bases from V and 2 bases from J, with 17 bases between. DNA of the CDR3: TGTGCCAGCAGCTTGGGACCGGGACACGAAGTAAACTATGGCTACACCTTC. Protein sequence: CASSLGPGHEVNYGYTF.

This clone was counted a single time. The chain couples TRBV2 to TRBJ1-5, with unresolved D. Germline CDR1 and CDR2: SNHLY and FYNNEI. V was shortened by 4 bases and J by 3 bases, with 7 bases between the two germline ends. This CDR3 region has 13 residues. CDR3 residues: CASSVGVNQPQHF. The CDR3, as DNA: TGTGCCAGCAGTGTCGGGGTCAATCAGCCCCAGCATTTT.

This rearrangement joins TRBV7-8 to TRBJ2-7, with a tentative D call TRBD1 (6 bases). This CDR3 comprises 15 residues. Germline lookup yields CDR1 SGHVS and CDR2 FQNEAQ. Trimming left V 3 bases short and J 1 base short, with 13 bases between. The CDR3 region has the DNA TGTGCCAGCAGCTTGCAGGGGCCCTTATCCTACGAGCAGTACTTC. Translated: CASSLQGPLSYEQYF.

The chain joins TRBV7-2 to TRBJ2-7, with 10 bases that match TRBD1. J gave up 2 bases and V 5 bases, and 6 bases lay outside the gene matches. The CDR3 has 15 amino acids. Germline-derived CDR1 and CDR2 are SGHTA and FQGNSA. The CDR3 bases are TGTGCCAGCAGCGTCGAGACAGGGGGCCCCTACGAGCAGTACTTC. Translation: CASSVETGGPYEQYF.

The chain links TRBV2 to TRBJ2-1; 8 bases match TRBD1. In germline, CDR1 is SNHLY, CDR2 FYNNEI. CDR3 length: 13 amino acids. Trimming cost V 8 bases and J 8 bases; bases outside gene matches: 8. The CDR3, as DNA: TGTGCCAGCCACAGGGGGACACGCGATGAGCAGTTCTTC. This sequence encodes CASHRGTRDEQFF.

The V call is TRBV12-3 or TRBV12-4, the J call TRBJ1-1; 7 positions match TRBD1. After removal of 4 bases from V and 5 bases from J, the junction contained 1 base not matched to a gene. The CDR3 length is 12 residues. DNA for the CDR3: TGTGCCAGCAGTTCACAGGGGACTGAAGCTTTCTTT. This translates into CASSSQGTEAFF.

This rearrangement joins TRBV29-1 to TRBJ2-2; 10 bases fit TRBD1. The length of the CDR3 is 13 residues. CDR1 is SQVTM, CDR2 ANQGSEA, per germline. V gave up 6 bases and J gave up 5 bases; unmatched junction bases: 3. Here the CDR3 reads CSVDRGQTGELFF. In DNA, the CDR3 is TGCAGCGTAGACAGGGGGCAGACCGGGGAGCTGTTTTTT.